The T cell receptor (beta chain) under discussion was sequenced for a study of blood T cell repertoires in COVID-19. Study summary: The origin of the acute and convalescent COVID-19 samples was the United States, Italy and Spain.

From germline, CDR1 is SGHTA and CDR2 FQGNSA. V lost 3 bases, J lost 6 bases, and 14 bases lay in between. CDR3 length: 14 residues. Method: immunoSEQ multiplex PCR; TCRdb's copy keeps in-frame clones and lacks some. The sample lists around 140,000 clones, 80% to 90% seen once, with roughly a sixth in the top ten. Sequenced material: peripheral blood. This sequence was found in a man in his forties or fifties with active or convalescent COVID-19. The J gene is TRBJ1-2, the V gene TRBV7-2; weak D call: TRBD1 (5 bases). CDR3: CASSFPGQGHGYTF. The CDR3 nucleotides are TGTGCCAGCAGCTTCCCAGGCCAGGGCCATGGCTACACCTTC.